These 32 T cell receptor beta chains were all obtained from the same sample, sequenced in a study of blood T cell repertoires in COVID-19. Generated by immunoSEQ multiplex PCR, the TCRdb table keeps only in-frame clones and is missing some. The table lists about 170,000 clones, roughly 83% of them singletons, with under 4.5% in the top ten. Specimen: PBMCs or T cells enriched from blood (not recorded which). The source of these receptors is a woman between 45 and 65 years old who had recovered from COVID-19.

The chain links TRBV3-1 (or the pseudogene TRBV3-2) to TRBJ1-2, with D maybe TRBD1 (5 bases). The CDR3 contains 13 residues. With 8 bases removed from V and 4 bases from J, the gap between germline ends came to 14 bases. Germline V lookup: CDR1 LGHDT, CDR2 YNNKEL (reference sequence). CDR3 nucleotides: TGTGCCAGCCGGGGGGGGAGCGGCTATGGCTACACCTTC. Translated, it gives CASRGGSGYGYTF.

This clone was found once. J is TRBJ1-1 and V is TRBV18; D may be TRBD1 (5 bases). Germline CDR1 is KGHSH and CDR2 is LQKENI. CDR3 length: 14 residues. Trimming pared 4 bases from V and 0 bases from J, leaving 9 bases between. This CDR3 reads CASSLGTLNTEAFF. The CDR3 region has the DNA TGTGCCAGCTCACTGGGGACTTTGAACACTGAAGCTTTCTTT.

This clone was found once. The J gene is TRBJ1-6, the V gene TRBV30, with 7 bases identical to TRBD1. Germline CDR1 GTSNPN, CDR2 SVGIG (reference sequence). The CDR3 has 14 amino acids. V was pared by 3 bases and J by 5 bases, with 4 bases of the junction left unmatched. CDR3: CAWRQGVDNSPLHF. CDR3 in DNA: TGTGCCTGGAGGCAGGGGGTTGATAATTCACCCCTCCACTTT.

The genes are TRBV7-2 and TRBJ2-3; 8 bases line up with TRBD2. The CDR3 length is 19 residues. Trimming cost V 1 base and J 14 bases; bases outside gene matches: 26. Germline CDR1 and CDR2: SGHTA and FQGNSA. The chain's CDR3 is CASSLDRLAGRKRGGPLYF. Written as DNA, the CDR3 is TGTGCCAGCAGCTTAGACCGTCTCGCAGGGCGAAAGCGCGGGGGGCCTCTGTATTTT.

V is TRBV15 and J is TRBJ2-1; TRBD2 agrees at 7 bases. The germline CDR1 and CDR2 sequences are LNHNV and YYDKDF (reference sequence). The V segment lost 8 bases and the J segment 8 bases; nucleotides outside the gene matches: 3. CDR3 length: 11 amino acids. The CDR3 DNA sequence: TGTGCCACCTCTCGGGGGGATGAGCAGTTCTTC. Translation gives CATSRGDEQFF.

There are a few counts of this clone. The chain recombines TRBV3-1 (or the pseudogene TRBV3-2) with TRBJ1-5; no reliable D call. Germline loops: CDR1 LGHDT, CDR2 YNNKEL (reference sequence). Between the trimmed V and J ends, which lost 1 base and 6 bases, there was a span of 13 bases. This CDR3 is 15 amino acids long. CDR3: CASSQGSTGVQPQHF. The CDR3 region has the DNA TGTGCCAGCAGCCAAGGTTCGACCGGGGTTCAGCCCCAGCATTTT.

This chain joins TRBV21-1 and TRBJ2-7; the table names TRBD2, a call not compared with the DNA. TRBV21-1 is assigned pseudogene status. The CDR3 extends over 17 amino acids. For the CDR3, the DNA is TGTGCCGGGACGTTGACTAGCGGGAGGCTCTATTCCTACGAGCAGTACGTC. Its translation: CAGTLTSGRLYSYEQYV.

This chain connects TRBV5-6 to TRBJ2-7; 8 bases fit TRBD2. Losses at the gene ends were 4 bases for V and 4 bases for J; bases not matched to a gene: 10. This CDR3 is built from 15 residues. Germline assignment: CDR1 SGHDT and CDR2 YYEEEE. The CDR3 here is CASSPLGGGLYEQYV. CDR3 sequence (DNA): TGTGCCAGCAGCCCCCTTGGCGGGGGGTTATACGAGCAGTACGTC.

The chain couples TRBV5-6 to TRBJ1-2; TRBD1 aligns across 7 bases. The CDR3 extends over 18 amino acids. Germline V lookup: CDR1 SGHDT, CDR2 YYEEEE. After removal of 0 bases from V and 2 bases from J, the junction contained 13 bases not matched to a gene. CDR3 residues: CASSLAPLLRDRNYGYTF. DNA of the CDR3: TGTGCCAGCAGCTTGGCCCCCCTCCTGCGGGACAGAAACTATGGCTACACCTTC.

This clone was seen a single time. The chain has TRBV7-3 and TRBJ2-3; 11 positions agree with TRBD2. The germline V gene has CDR1 SGHTA and CDR2 FQGTGA. The CDR3 is 16 residues long. V was clipped by 5 bases and J by 6 bases; unmatched bases: 10. The CDR3 spells CASSLTLAGGEDTQYF. Here the CDR3 DNA reads TGTGCCAGCAGCCTGACTCTAGCGGGGGGCGAGGATACGCAGTATTTT.

The chain joins TRBV11-2 to TRBJ2-7; D call uncertain. The CDR3 runs 14 residues. CDR1 and CDR2 (germline): SGHAT, FQNNGV. V lost 5 bases to trimming and J lost 3 bases, with 14 bases between them. The CDR3 DNA is TGTGCCAGCAGCCCAAATATCGGAGACTACGAGCAGTACGTC. It codes for CASSPNIGDYEQYV.

V and J are TRBV28 and TRBJ1-5; D not resolved. V lost 3 bases to trimming and J lost 5 bases, with 14 bases between them. Germline V lookup: CDR1 MDHEN, CDR2 SYDVKM. The CDR3 runs 15 residues. The CDR3 protein is CASSFPSLGYQPQHF. In DNA, the CDR3 is TGTGCCAGCAGTTTCCCGAGTCTCGGGTATCAGCCCCAGCATTTT.

V gene TRBV7-2 combines with J gene TRBJ1-1; D perhaps matches TRBD1 (5 bases). The CDR3 runs 14 residues. The V end lost 5 bases, the J end lost 1 base, and 11 bases lay between the germline ends. Germline CDR1 is SGHTA and CDR2 is FQGNSA. CDR3 sequence: CASSRRRGNTEAFF. The CDR3 DNA follows: TGTGCCAGCAGCCGCAGGAGGGGGAACACTGAAGCTTTCTTT.

The chain has TRBV27 and TRBJ1-4; possibly TRBD1 for D (5 bases). The germline gives CDR1 MNHEY, CDR2 SMNVEV (reference sequence). Trimming shortened V by 3 bases and J by 7 bases, and 18 bases separated the two germline ends. The CDR3 is made up of 16 amino acids. CDR3 sequence: CASSFPRGEVGEKLFF. The CDR3 DNA sequence: TGTGCCAGCAGTTTCCCCCGGGGGGAGGTTGGTGAAAAACTGTTTTTT.

With regard to this clone: The DNA is omitted, as the CDR3 cannot be located on it reliably, and the CDR3 follows TCRdb's listing. V usage is TRBV28 and J usage is TRBJ1-2; the table's TRBD1 call for D was not verified on the DNA. Germline CDR1 reads MDHEN; CDR2 reads SYDVKM. The CDR3 length equals 22 residues, ends included. CDR3 protein: CASRTNQGSLSLWLHLRYGYTF.

The chain recombines TRBV2 with TRBJ1-1; the D gene is possibly TRBD1 (5 bases). The CDR3 extends over 13 amino acids. The germline V and J ends were trimmed by 1 base and 8 bases, with 11 bases remaining between them. Germline V lookup: CDR1 SNHLY, CDR2 FYNNEI. The CDR3 region has the DNA TGTGCCAGCAGTGAAGGGCGGGGGACCGAAGCTTTCTTT. Translating gives CASSEGRGTEAFF.

The rearrangement uses TRBV5-1 and TRBJ1-1; the D gene is possibly TRBD1 (5 bases). The CDR3 is 13 residues long. V was trimmed by 7 bases and J by 10 bases, leaving 20 bases between them. Per germline, CDR1 SGHRS and CDR2 YFSETQ. The CDR3: CASRDGREGRAFF. As DNA, the CDR3 is TGCGCCAGCCGAGACGGACGGGAGGGGAGAGCTTTCTTT.

The chain is built from TRBV2 and TRBJ1-6; TRBD1 agrees at 8 bases. The J segment lost 7 bases and the V segment lost 6 bases, leaving 8 bases of the junction unmatched. The CDR3 covers 15 residues. Germline values: CDR1 SNHLY, CDR2 FYNNEI. CDR3 sequence reads: CASRGTGQANSPLHF. In DNA form, the CDR3 reads TGTGCCAGCAGGGGCACGGGACAGGCGAATTCACCCCTCCACTTT.

This clone was counted only a few times. The genes are TRBV4-3 and TRBJ2-1; no clear D gene. The CDR3 runs to 15 residues. The germline V and J ends were trimmed by 4 bases and 0 bases, with 10 bases remaining between them. Germline V gene sequence: CDR1 LGHNA, CDR2 YSLEER. CDR3 sequence: CASSPLATSYNEQFF. In DNA, the CDR3 is TGCGCCAGCAGCCCCTTAGCCACCTCCTACAATGAGCAGTTCTTC.

The V call is TRBV7-2, the J call TRBJ1-5; 10 bases are shared with TRBD1. Looked up from germline, CDR1 is SGHTA and CDR2 is FQGNSA. This CDR3 region has 16 residues. V shed 3 bases, J shed 0 bases, and the junction held 2 bases outside the gene matches. The CDR3 bases are TGTGCCAGCAGCTTGGGACAGGGGACTAGCAATCAGCCCCAGCATTTT. It codes for CASSLGQGTSNQPQHF.

This chain links TRBV6-5 with TRBJ1-1, with D unresolved. The ends were cut back, 0 bases at V and 3 bases at J, with 11 bases in the middle. Germline V lookup: CDR1 MNHEY, CDR2 SVGAGI. The CDR3 length is 15 residues. CDR3 residues: CASSYSISADTEAFF. CDR3 coding DNA: TGTGCCAGCAGTTACTCGATCTCCGCGGACACTGAAGCTTTCTTT.

CDR3 sequence: CASSFSSARGDGYTF. Written as DNA, the CDR3 is TGTGCCAGCAGTTTTTCGTCCGCCAGGGGGGACGGCTACACCTTC. J is TRBJ1-2 and V is TRBV28, with 7 bases that match TRBD1. Germline values: CDR1 MDHEN, CDR2 SYDVKM. This CDR3 is 15 amino acids long. The V segment lost 3 bases and the J segment 8 bases; nucleotides outside the gene matches: 12.

This sequence joins TRBV27 and TRBJ1-5, with no clear D. Germline CDR1 and CDR2: MNHEY and SMNVEV (reference sequence). Trimming stripped 8 bases from V and 5 bases from J, with 19 bases between. CDR3 length equals 15 residues. CDR3 loop: CASPLELWSHQPQHF. The DNA of the CDR3 is TGTGCCAGCCCACTGGAGTTGTGGTCCCATCAGCCCCAGCATTTT.

This sequence joins TRBV28 and TRBJ2-3; 9 nucleotides match TRBD1. The CDR3 contains 15 residues. Germline V gives CDR1 MDHEN, CDR2 SYDVKM. The V segment lost 6 bases and the J segment 3 bases; nucleotides outside the gene matches: 7. CDR3 residues: CASSPGGQGTDTQYF. The CDR3 coding sequence is TGTGCCAGCAGCCCGGGCGGACAGGGGACAGATACGCAGTATTTT.

The chain couples TRBV7-2 to TRBJ2-5; 8 nucleotides agree with TRBD1. This CDR3 contains 14 residues. Trimming removed 5 bases from V and 5 bases from J; junction bases left unmatched: 7. Germline V gene sequence: CDR1 SGHTA, CDR2 FQGNSA. The CDR3 protein is CASSNQGARETQYF. The CDR3 DNA follows: TGTGCCAGCAGCAACCAGGGGGCAAGGGAGACCCAGTACTTC.

This clone has more than one count but fewer than ten. The chain links TRBV6-1 to TRBJ1-1; D uncertain. This CDR3 spans 13 amino acids. Trimming pared 4 bases from V and 0 bases from J, leaving 6 bases between. CDR1 is MNHNS and CDR2 is SASEGT in the germline V gene. This CDR3 reads CASSVLMNTEAFF. The CDR3 bases are TGTGCCAGCAGTGTCTTAATGAACACTGAAGCTTTCTTT.

This rearrangement joins TRBV19 to TRBJ1-1; D is perhaps TRBD1 (5 bases). Trimming took off 4 bases at V and 7 bases at J, with 10 bases between the two ends. This CDR3 region has 12 residues. Germline V lookup: CDR1 LNHDA, CDR2 SQIVND (reference sequence). CDR3 residues: CASSREGNEAFF. Written as DNA, the CDR3 is TGTGCCAGTAGTAGGGAGGGGAATGAAGCTTTCTTT.

The chain employs TRBV12-3 or TRBV12-4 and TRBJ1-1; D is possibly TRBD1 (6 bases). Trimming removed 7 bases at V and 11 bases at J, with 20 bases between. The CDR3 length is 13 residues. The CDR3 region is CASKAGARLWAFF. The DNA for the CDR3 is TGTGCCAGCAAAGCAGGGGCCCGGTTGTGGGCTTTCTTT.

This CDR3 is CASSETGPNYGYTF. CDR3 nucleotide sequence: TGTGCCAGCAGTGAAACAGGACCAAACTATGGCTACACCTTC. This rearrangement joins TRBV6-1 to TRBJ1-2; D perhaps matches TRBD1 (5 bases). Trimming pared 2 bases from V and 2 bases from J, leaving 9 bases between. Germline V gene data show CDR1 as MNHNS and CDR2 as SASEGT. The CDR3 runs to 14 residues.

The gene calls are TRBV30 and TRBJ2-2; 9 nucleotides match TRBD1. The CDR3 has 17 residues. Germline CDR1 GTSNPN, CDR2 SVGIG (reference sequence). V gave up 3 bases and J gave up 3 bases; unmatched junction bases: 11. The CDR3 reads CAWSAKGTGRDTGELFF. The CDR3 DNA reads as TGTGCCTGGAGCGCCAAAGGGACAGGGAGGGACACCGGGGAGCTGTTTTTT.

The chain uses TRBV4-2 and TRBJ1-2; 8 bases are a match to TRBD1. The CDR3 extends over 17 amino acids. V lost 2 bases and J lost 2; bases outside the gene matches: 10. Germline CDR1 LGHNA, CDR2 YNFKEQ. CDR3 sequence reads: CASSQRHSGGGNYGYTF. CDR3 in DNA: TGTGCCAGCAGCCAACGCCACTCAGGGGGCGGGAACTATGGCTACACCTTC.

CDR3 DNA sequence: TGTGCCAGCCGGGTGGAGGGGGCATCACCCCTCCACTTT. Its translation is CASRVEGASPLHF. The V and J genes are TRBV18 and TRBJ1-6, with 7 positions matching TRBD1. The CDR3 length is 13 residues. Germline CDR1 is KGHSH and CDR2 is LQKENI. V dropped 8 bases and J dropped 10; count of bases not matched to a gene: 8. Based on the CDR3 plus reference TRBV18 and TRBJ1-6, the full variable domain is NAGVMQNPRHLVRRRGQEARLRCSPMKGHSHVYWYRQLPEEGLKFMVYLQKENIIDESGMPKERFSAEFPKEGPSILRIQQVVRGDSAAYFCASRVEGASPLHFGNGTRLTVT.